The rows below give T cell receptor beta chains drawn from one sample of a study of blood T cell repertoires in COVID-19. Assay: immunoSEQ multiplex PCR; the TCRdb copy retains only in-frame clones and omits some. Of roughly 76,000 clones listed, 80% to 90% are singletons. The sequencing sample was made of peripheral blood. Source of these receptors: a man between 70 and 80 years old with active or convalescent COVID-19. Both conserved end residues are part of each CDR3. Each record gives: CDR3 length, J gene, clone size, V gene, D gene, CDR3 protein, CDR3 DNA. The D gene is left open where the match is weak. Clone size, where shown, is once, few, many, or a class for clones that have expanded.

length: 13; J: TRBJ2-4; size: -; V: TRBV6-5; D: TRBD1; CDR3: CASGRQGVGIQYF; DNA: TGTGCCAGCGGCCGACAGGGAGTGGGCATTCAGTACTTC
length: 14; J: TRBJ1-3; size: -; V: TRBV2; D: -; CDR3: CASSPEEAGNTIYF; DNA: TGTGCCAGCAGTCCCGAGGAGGCTGGAAACACCATATATTTT
length: 15; J: TRBJ2-3; size: -; V: TRBV5-1; D: TRBD1; CDR3: CASSSGTGSTDTQYF; DNA: TGCGCCAGCAGCTCTGGGACAGGGAGCACAGATACGCAGTATTTT
length: 14; J: TRBJ2-4; size: -; V: TRBV6-6; D: TRBD1; CDR3: CASRPTGEKNIQYF; DNA: TGTGCCAGCAGACCGACAGGGGAAAAAAACATTCAGTACTTC
length: 16; J: TRBJ2-3; size: -; V: TRBV6-6; D: TRBD2; CDR3: CASSYSGRPLSDTQYF; DNA: TGTGCCAGCAGCTACAGCGGGAGACCTCTCTCAGATACGCAGTATTTT
length: 15; J: TRBJ2-7; size: -; V: TRBV6-5; D: TRBD2; CDR3: CASSYYLAETYEQYF; DNA: TGTGCCAGCAGTTACTATCTAGCGGAGACCTACGAGCAGTACTTC
length: 14; J: TRBJ2-3; size: -; V: TRBV9; D: -; CDR3: CASTVDRHTDTQYF; DNA: TGTGCCAGCACCGTCGACAGACACACAGATACGCAGTATTTT
length: 14; J: TRBJ2-3; size: -; V: TRBV28; D: TRBD2; CDR3: CASRRGSGRYTQYF; DNA: TGTGCCAGCAGGAGGGGTAGCGGGAGGTATACGCAGTATTTT
length: 13; J: TRBJ1-5; size: -; V: TRBV6-2/TRBV6-3; D: -; CDR3: CASSKPTVQPQHF; DNA: TGTGCCAGCAGTAAACCGACAGTTCAGCCCCAGCATTTT
length: 16; J: TRBJ2-1; size: once; V: TRBV3-1/TRBV3-2; D: TRBD2; CDR3: CASSHSGRGAYNEQFF; DNA: TGTGCCAGCAGCCATAGCGGGAGAGGTGCCTACAATGAGCAGTTCTTC
length: 13; J: TRBJ1-1; size: -; V: TRBV10-3; D: TRBD1; CDR3: CAIQGDVNTEAFF; DNA: TGTGCCATCCAGGGGGATGTGAACACTGAAGCTTTCTTT
length: 15; J: TRBJ1-6; size: -; V: TRBV28; D: -; CDR3: CASSFPGAYNSPLHF; DNA: TGTGCCAGCAGTTTTCCAGGGGCCTATAATTCACCCCTCCACTTT
length: 16; J: TRBJ2-7; size: -; V: TRBV28; D: TRBD1; CDR3: CASSFPPRTGAREQYF; DNA: TGTGCCAGCAGTTTTCCCCCGCGGACAGGGGCTAGGGAGCAGTACTTC
length: 15; J: TRBJ1-1; size: -; V: TRBV6-5; D: -; CDR3: CASSYSTGQNTEAFF; DNA: TGTGCCAGCAGTTACTCGACAGGCCAAAACACTGAAGCTTTCTTT
length: 13; J: TRBJ1-3; size: -; V: TRBV30; D: TRBD1; CDR3: CAWVTGSGNTIYF; DNA: TGTGCCTGGGTGACAGGGAGTGGAAACACCATATATTTT
length: 12; J: TRBJ1-1; size: -; V: TRBV2; D: -; CDR3: CASSGHNTEAFF; DNA: TGTGCCAGCAGTGGTCATAACACTGAAGCTTTCTTT
length: 16; J: TRBJ2-3; size: -; V: TRBV4-2; D: TRBD1; CDR3: CASSRPSGQGTDTQYF; DNA: TGTGCCAGCAGCCGCCCATCTGGACAGGGAACAGATACGCAGTATTTT
length: 14; J: TRBJ1-4; size: -; V: TRBV28; D: TRBD1; CDR3: CASSGGTVLEKLFF; DNA: TGTGCCAGCAGTGGAGGGACAGTACTCGAAAAACTGTTTTTT
length: 15; J: TRBJ2-7; size: -; V: TRBV6-5; D: -; CDR3: CASSYSHRSSYEQYF; DNA: TGTGCCAGCAGTTACTCGCATCGGTCATCCTACGAGCAGTACTTC
length: 16; J: TRBJ2-2; size: -; V: TRBV18; D: TRBD2; CDR3: CASSPLREADTGELFF; DNA: TGTGCCAGCTCACCACTGCGGGAGGCGGACACCGGGGAGCTGTTTTTT
length: 14; J: TRBJ1-1; size: -; V: TRBV19; D: -; CDR3: CASSIWGVSRKAFF; DNA: TGTGCCAGTAGTATCTGGGGAGTGTCGCGGAAAGCTTTCTTT
length: 13; J: TRBJ2-7; size: -; V: TRBV6-5; D: -; CDR3: CASSQGFFYEQYF; DNA: TGTGCCAGCAGTCAGGGATTTTTCTACGAGCAGTACTTC
length: 12; J: TRBJ2-1; size: once; V: TRBV7-8; D: -; CDR3: CASSLGTWEQFF; DNA: TGTGCCAGCAGCCTCGGGACTTGGGAGCAGTTCTTC
length: 12; J: TRBJ1-1; size: once; V: TRBV12-3/TRBV12-4; D: -; CDR3: CASSLRTGGAFF; DNA: TGTGCCAGCAGTCTGAGGACGGGAGGGGCTTTCTTT
length: 15; J: TRBJ1-6; size: -; V: TRBV20-1; D: TRBD1; CDR3: CSASLLGQGNSPLHF; DNA: TGCAGTGCTAGTCTTTTGGGACAGGGAAATTCACCCCTCCACTTT
length: 16; J: TRBJ2-1; size: -; V: TRBV28; D: TRBD1; CDR3: CASSSPGTGAYNEQFF; DNA: TGTGCCAGCAGCTCGCCAGGGACAGGGGCCTACAATGAGCAGTTCTTC